The 6 T cell receptor beta chains listed next were all sequenced from one sample in a study of T cell repertoires in ileal Crohn's disease (dated 2019 in TCRdb). The time point label, read with the paper, signifies: proximal margin of the surgical specimen (macroscopically non-inflamed). The library was produced with the immunoSEQ multiplex PCR assay. TCRdb re-hosts the immuneACCESS table, in-frame sequences only. Its copies lack some clones; in the studies checked, an unresolved V gene accounts for under half of them, and the cause for the rest is not known. In this sample the table shows thousands of clones, 78% of which occur a single time. The ten biggest clones cover roughly 30% of the sample. Source material: ileal tissue. The receptors originated from an adult with Crohn's disease.

V gene TRBV25-1 combines with J gene TRBJ1-2; tentatively, D is TRBD1 (5 bases). CDR1 MGHDK and CDR2 SYGVNS come from the germline V gene. The CDR3 extends over 14 amino acids. The V gene lost 2 bases and the J gene lost 4 bases, with 11 bases spanning the gap. This chain's CDR3 is CASSEPGNPYGYTF. The CDR3 DNA is TGTGCCAGCAGTGAACCAGGGAACCCCTATGGCTACACCTTC.

V and J are TRBV19 and TRBJ1-1, with a tentative D call TRBD1 (5 bases). From germline, CDR1 is LNHDA and CDR2 SQIVND (reference sequence). Trimming stripped 6 bases from V and 3 bases from J, with 11 bases between. The CDR3 has 13 amino acids. The DNA of the CDR3 is TGTGCCAGTAGCGTAAAAGGGGACACTGAAGCTTTCTTT. This codes for CASSVKGDTEAFF.

This clone was recorded once. The chain combines TRBV19 with TRBJ1-2; tentatively, D is TRBD1 (6 bases). CDR1 and CDR2 from the germline V gene are LNHDA and SQIVND (reference sequence). This CDR3 comprises 17 residues. V was clipped by 2 bases and J by 4 bases, with 20 bases between them. The CDR3 DNA reads TGTGCCAGTAGTATACAAGGGCAGGGGCATCGGGCCTATGGCTACACCTTC. Protein sequence: CASSIQGQGHRAYGYTF.

V is TRBV7-8 and J is TRBJ2-1, with no clear D. CDR3 length: 14 amino acids. From germline, CDR1 is SGHVS and CDR2 FQNEAQ. Deletions cut 1 base from V and 8 bases from J, with 12 bases between. The DNA of the CDR3 is TGTGCCAGCAGCTTAGTTCTGGGTGTCGATGAGCAGTTCTTC. It specifies CASSLVLGVDEQFF.

This clone was counted between two and nine times. The CDR3 loop reads CSVLGTGSSYEQYF. DNA for the CDR3: TGCAGCGTACTAGGGACAGGGAGCTCCTACGAGCAGTACTTC. This sequence joins TRBV29-1 and TRBJ2-7, with 9 bases identical to TRBD1. There are 14 residues in the CDR3. V gave up 6 bases and J gave up 0 bases; unmatched junction bases: 6. CDR1 and CDR2 (germline): SQVTM, ANQGSEA.

This clone was seen a single time. V is TRBV10-2 and J is TRBJ2-2; D gene uncertain. V lost 0 bases to trimming and J lost 7 bases, with 12 bases between them. The germline V gene encodes CDR1 WSHSY and CDR2 SAAADI. The CDR3 runs 15 residues. CDR3 protein: CASSESIRVGGELFF. The CDR3 DNA is TGCGCCAGCAGTGAGTCGATCCGCGTAGGCGGGGAGCTGTTTTTT.